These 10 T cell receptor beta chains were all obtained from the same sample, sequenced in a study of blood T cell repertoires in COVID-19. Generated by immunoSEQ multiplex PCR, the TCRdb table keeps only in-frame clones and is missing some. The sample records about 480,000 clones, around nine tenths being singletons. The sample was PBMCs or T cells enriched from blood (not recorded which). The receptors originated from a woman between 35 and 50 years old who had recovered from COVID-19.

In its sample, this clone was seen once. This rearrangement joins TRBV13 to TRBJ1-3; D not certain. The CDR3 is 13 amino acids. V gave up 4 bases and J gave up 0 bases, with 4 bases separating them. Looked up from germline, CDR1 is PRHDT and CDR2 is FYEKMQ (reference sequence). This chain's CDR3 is CASSSNSGNTIYF. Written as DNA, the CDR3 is TGTGCCAGCAGCTCAAACTCTGGAAACACCATATATTTT.

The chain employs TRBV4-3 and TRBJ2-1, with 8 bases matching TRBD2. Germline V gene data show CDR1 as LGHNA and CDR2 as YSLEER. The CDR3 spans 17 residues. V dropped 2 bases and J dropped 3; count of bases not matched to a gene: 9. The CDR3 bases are TGCGCCAGCAGCCAACCAGTTTCGCGGGAGGACTACAATGAGCAGTTCTTC. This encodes CASSQPVSREDYNEQFF.

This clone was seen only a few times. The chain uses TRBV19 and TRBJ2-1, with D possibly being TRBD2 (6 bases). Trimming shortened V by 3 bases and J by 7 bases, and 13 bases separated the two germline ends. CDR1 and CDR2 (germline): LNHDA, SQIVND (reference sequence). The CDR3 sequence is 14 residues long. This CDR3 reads CASSMRGGGNEQFF. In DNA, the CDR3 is TGTGCCAGTAGTATGAGGGGAGGCGGTAATGAGCAGTTCTTC.

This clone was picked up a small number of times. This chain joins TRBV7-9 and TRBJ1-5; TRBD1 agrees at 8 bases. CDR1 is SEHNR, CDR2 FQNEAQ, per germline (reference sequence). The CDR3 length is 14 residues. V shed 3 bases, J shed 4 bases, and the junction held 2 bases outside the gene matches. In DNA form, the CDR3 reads TGTGCCAGCAGCTTCGGGACAGGAAATCAGCCCCAGCATTTT. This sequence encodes CASSFGTGNQPQHF.

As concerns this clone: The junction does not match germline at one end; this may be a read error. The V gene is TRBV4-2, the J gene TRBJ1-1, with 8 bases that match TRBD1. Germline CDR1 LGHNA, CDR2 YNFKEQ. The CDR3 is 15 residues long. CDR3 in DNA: TGTGCCAGCAGCCAAGATCACAGGGGGAACGCTGAAGCTTTCTTT. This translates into CASSQDHRGNAEAFF.

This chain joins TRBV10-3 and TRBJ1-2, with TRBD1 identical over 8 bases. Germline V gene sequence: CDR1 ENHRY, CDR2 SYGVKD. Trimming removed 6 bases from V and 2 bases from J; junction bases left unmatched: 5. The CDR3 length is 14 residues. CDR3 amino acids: CAISRDRRNYGYTF. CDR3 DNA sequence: TGTGCCATCAGCAGGGACAGGAGAAACTATGGCTACACCTTC.

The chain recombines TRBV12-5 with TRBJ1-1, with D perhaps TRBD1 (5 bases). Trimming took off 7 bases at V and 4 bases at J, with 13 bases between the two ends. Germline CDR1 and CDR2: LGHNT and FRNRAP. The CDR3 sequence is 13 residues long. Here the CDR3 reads CASAPGGSTEAFF. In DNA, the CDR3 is TGTGCTAGTGCCCCTGGGGGGAGCACTGAAGCTTTCTTT.

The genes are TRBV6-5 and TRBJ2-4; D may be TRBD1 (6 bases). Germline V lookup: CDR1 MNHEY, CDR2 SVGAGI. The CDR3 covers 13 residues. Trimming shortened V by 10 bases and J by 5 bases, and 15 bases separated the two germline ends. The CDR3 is CAIATGPQNIQYF. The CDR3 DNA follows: TGTGCCATCGCAACAGGGCCCCAAAACATTCAGTACTTC.

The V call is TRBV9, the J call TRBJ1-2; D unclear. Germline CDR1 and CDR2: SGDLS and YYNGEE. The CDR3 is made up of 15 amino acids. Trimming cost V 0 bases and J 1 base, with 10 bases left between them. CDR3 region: CASSVVTYLNYGYTF. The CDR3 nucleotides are TGTGCCAGCAGCGTAGTAACATACCTTAACTATGGCTACACCTTC. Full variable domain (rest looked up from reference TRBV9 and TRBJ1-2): DSGVTQTPKHLITATGQRVTLRCSPRSGDLSVYWYQQSLDQGLQFLIQYYNGEERAKGNILERFSAQQFPDLHSELNLSSLELGDSALYFCASSVVTYLNYGYTFGSGTRLTVV.

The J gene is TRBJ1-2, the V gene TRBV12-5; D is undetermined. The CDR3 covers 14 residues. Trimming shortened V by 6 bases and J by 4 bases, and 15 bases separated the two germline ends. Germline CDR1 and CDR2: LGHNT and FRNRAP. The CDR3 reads CASGPPTEFYGYTF. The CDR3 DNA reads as TGTGCTAGTGGACCCCCAACAGAGTTCTATGGCTACACCTTC.